This TCR beta chain was found in a study of human T cells and chemical hapten exposure. About the study: Largely, small differences in pooled library volume made per-sample TCR yields vary. Whole-study results and caveats: With DPC sensitization, TCRs exceeding 1 in 1000 frequency showed no change.

This clonotype was recorded many times. Its target is not known. Described time point: pre-sensitization, week 0. The treatment denotes: therapeutic diphenylcyclopropenone sensitization with weekly scalp DPC. As processed by the authors: TCR counts had a median of 95,638 per sample and spanned roughly 23,224 to 700,000. TCRdb ran MiXCR on the RACE reads and lists one entry per CDR3 protein. The authors' filters were not applied to this entry. This table has 380,000 or so distinct CDR3 sequences, approximately 5% appearing once. CDR3 size: 16 residues. Germline CDR1 MNHEY, CDR2 SVGAGI. Trimming cost V 3 bases and J 6 bases; bases outside gene matches: 9.

The source of this sequence is a woman between 18 and 30 years old with alopecia areata. Some clones in this sample may be carry-over from other donors' samples. The material sequenced was whole blood, taken in connection with sensitization to the hapten diphenylcyclopropenone (DPC). The J gene is TRBJ2-2, the V gene TRBV6-5; TRBD1 agrees at 8 bases. The CDR3, as DNA: TGTGCCAGCAGTTATGCAGGGGGCCGACAGGCCGGGGAGCTGTTTTTT. Its protein is CASSYAGGRQAGELFF.